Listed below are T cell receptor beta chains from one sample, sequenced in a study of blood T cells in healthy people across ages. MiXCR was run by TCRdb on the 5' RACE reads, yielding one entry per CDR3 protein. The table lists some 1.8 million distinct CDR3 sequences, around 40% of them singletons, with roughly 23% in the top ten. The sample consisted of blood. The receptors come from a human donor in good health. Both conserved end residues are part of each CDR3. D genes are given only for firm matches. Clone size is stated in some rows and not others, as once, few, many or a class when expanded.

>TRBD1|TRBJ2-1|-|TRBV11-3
CASSLEGQEAWDEQFF
TGTGCCAGCAGCTTAGAGGGACAGGAGGCTTGGGATGAGCAGTTCTTC
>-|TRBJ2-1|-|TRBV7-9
CASSLVGRGDAYNEQFF
TGTGCCAGCAGCTTAGTGGGTAGGGGGGACGCCTACAATGAGCAGTTCTTC
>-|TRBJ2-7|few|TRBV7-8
CASSLGQEVNSYEQYF
TGTGCCAGCAGCTTAGGGCAGGAGGTAAACTCCTACGAGCAGTACTTC
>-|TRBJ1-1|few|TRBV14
CASSGTMNTEAFF
TGTGCCAGTTCCGGGACAATGAACACTGAAGCTTTCTTT
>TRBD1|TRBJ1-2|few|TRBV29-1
CSADPPGGLYGYTF
TGCAGCGCCGACCCTCCAGGGGGGCTCTATGGCTACACCTTC
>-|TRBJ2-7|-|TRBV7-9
CASSSAGGTYEQYF
TGTGCCAGCAGCTCGGCTGGGGGGACCTACGAGCAGTACTTC
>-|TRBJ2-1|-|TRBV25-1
CASSDINEQFF
TGTGCCAGCAGTGATATAAATGAGCAGTTCTTC
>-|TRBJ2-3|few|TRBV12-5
CASGHIGPLDTDTQYF
TGTGCTAGTGGGCACATTGGACCGCTGGACACAGATACGCAGTATTTT
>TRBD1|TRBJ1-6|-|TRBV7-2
CASSLPTGQDSPLHF
TGTGCCAGCAGCTTGCCGACAGGGCAAGATTCACCCCTCCACTTT
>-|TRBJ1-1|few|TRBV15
CATSRALNTEAFF
TGTGCCACCAGCAGAGCCCTTAACACTGAAGCTTTCTTT
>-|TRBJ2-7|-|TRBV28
CASSPDKSEQYF
TGTGCCAGCAGTCCAGACAAATCCGAGCAGTACTTC
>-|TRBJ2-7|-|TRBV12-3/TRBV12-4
CASSSNRVYEQYF
TGTGCCAGCAGTTCGAACAGGGTCTACGAGCAGTACTTC
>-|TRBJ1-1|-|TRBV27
CASSFGTTPGEAFF
TGTGCCAGCAGTTTTGGGACAACTCCGGGGGAAGCTTTCTTT
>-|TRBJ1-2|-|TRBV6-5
CASSRSEGDGYTF
TGTGCCAGCAGTCGGTCCGAAGGAGATGGCTACACCTTC
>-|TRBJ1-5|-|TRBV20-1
CSAREWGASPQHF
TGCAGTGCTAGAGAGTGGGGGGCTTCGCCCCAGCATTTT
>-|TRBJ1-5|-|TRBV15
CATSRDLQGSNQPQHF
TGTGCCACCAGCAGGGATCTTCAGGGTAGCAATCAGCCCCAGCATTTT
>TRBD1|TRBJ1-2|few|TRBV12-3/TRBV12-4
CASSNTGARYGYTF
TGTGCCAGCAGTAATACAGGGGCCCGCTATGGCTACACCTTC
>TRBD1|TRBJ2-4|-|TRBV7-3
CASSLPRQGNIQYF
TGTGCCAGCAGCTTACCCCGACAGGGAAACATTCAGTACTTC
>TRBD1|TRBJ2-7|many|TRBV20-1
CSARGDSTYEQYF
TGCAGTGCTAGGGGGGACAGCACCTACGAGCAGTACTTC
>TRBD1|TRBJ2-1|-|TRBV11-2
CASSFPHFSGTGPHVEQFF
TGTGCCAGCAGCTTCCCTCACTTCTCCGGGACAGGTCCCCACGTCGAGCAGTTCTTC
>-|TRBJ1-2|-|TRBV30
CAWRGKGSNYGYTF
TGTGCCTGGAGAGGGAAGGGATCTAACTATGGCTACACCTTC
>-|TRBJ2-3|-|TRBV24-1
CATSDESLTGTDTQYF
TGTGCCACCAGTGATGAGAGTCTGACCGGCACAGATACGCAGTATTTT
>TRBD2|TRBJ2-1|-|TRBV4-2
CASSQVSTSGGTGEQFF
TGTGCCAGCAGCCAAGTTTCGACTAGCGGGGGCACGGGGGAGCAGTTCTTC
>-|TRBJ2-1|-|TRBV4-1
CASSQAGLNEQFF
TGCGCCAGCAGCCAAGCAGGGTTGAATGAGCAGTTCTTC
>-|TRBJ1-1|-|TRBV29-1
CSAGTPRAEAFF
TGCAGCGCGGGGACACCGCGTGCTGAAGCTTTCTTT
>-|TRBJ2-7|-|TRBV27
CASSLSDYNEQYF
TGTGCCAGCAGTTTATCAGATTACAATGAGCAGTACTTC
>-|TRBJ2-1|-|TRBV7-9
CASSPPLGSYNEQFF
TGTGCCAGCAGCCCGCCGTTGGGCTCCTACAATGAGCAGTTCTTC
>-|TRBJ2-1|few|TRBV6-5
CASSYSGRGFIDEQFF
TGTGCCAGCAGTTACTCGGGTCGGGGGTTTATAGATGAGCAGTTCTTC
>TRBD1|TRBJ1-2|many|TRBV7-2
CASSLGTGYGYTF
TGTGCCAGCAGCTTAGGGACAGGATATGGCTACACCTTC
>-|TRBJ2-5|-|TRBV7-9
CASSFRCPDFQETQYF
TGTGCCAGCAGCTTCAGGTGCCCGGACTTTCAAGAGACCCAGTACTTC
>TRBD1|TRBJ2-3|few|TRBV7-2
CASSLTGAEDTQYF
TGTGCCAGCAGCTTGACAGGGGCGGAAGATACGCAGTATTTT
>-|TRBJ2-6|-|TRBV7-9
CASSLATWLGSSGANVLTF
TGTGCCAGCAGCTTAGCCACGTGGCTGGGATCCTCTGGGGCCAACGTCCTGACTTTC
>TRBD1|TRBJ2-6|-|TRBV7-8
CASSVHSGGYERANVLTF
TGTGCCAGCAGCGTCCATTCAGGGGGATACGAAAGGGCCAACGTCCTGACTTTC
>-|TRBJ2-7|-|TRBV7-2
CASSLSRDTSYEQYF
TGTGCCAGCAGCTTGAGCCGAGACACGTCCTACGAGCAGTACTTC
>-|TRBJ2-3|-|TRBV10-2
CASSEAGVGADTQYF
TGCGCCAGCAGTGAGGCCGGAGTGGGGGCAGATACGCAGTATTTT
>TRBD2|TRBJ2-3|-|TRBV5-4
CASSLSGGTTHTQYF
TGTGCCAGCAGCCTTAGCGGGGGGACGACACATACGCAGTATTTT
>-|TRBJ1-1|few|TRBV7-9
CASSLPGNLNTEAFF
TGTGCCAGCAGCTTACCAGGGAACCTGAACACTGAAGCTTTCTTT
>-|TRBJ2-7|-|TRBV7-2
CASSLRQDYEQDF
TGTGCCAGCAGCTTAAGACAGGACTACGAGCAGGACTTC
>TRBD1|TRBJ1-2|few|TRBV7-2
CASSSGQPFYGYTF
TGTGCCAGCAGCTCGGGACAGCCTTTCTATGGCTACACCTTC
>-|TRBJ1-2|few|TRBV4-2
CASSQDRGGYYGYTF
TGTGCCAGCAGCCAAGATAGGGGGGGATACTATGGCTACACCTTC
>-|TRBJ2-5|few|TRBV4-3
CASSQDVGNWETQYF
TGCGCCAGCAGCCAAGATGTCGGGAATTGGGAGACCCAGTACTTC
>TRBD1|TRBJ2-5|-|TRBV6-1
CASQLRDREETQYF
TGTGCCAGTCAACTCCGGGACAGAGAAGAGACCCAGTACTTC
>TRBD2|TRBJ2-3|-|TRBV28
CASSPLGGSTDAQYF
TGTGCCAGCAGTCCCTTGGGGGGGAGCACAGATGCGCAGTATTTT
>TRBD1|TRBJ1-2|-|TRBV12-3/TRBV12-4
CASSLMGQVYSYGYTF
TGTGCCAGCAGCCTAATGGGACAGGTTTATTCCTATGGCTACACCTTC
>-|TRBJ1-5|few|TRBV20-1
CSARQQYNQPQHF
TGCAGTGCTAGGCAGCAGTACAATCAGCCCCAGCATTTT
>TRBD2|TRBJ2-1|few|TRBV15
CATSTRLAGGSYNEQFF
TGTGCCACCAGCACTCGGCTGGCGGGGGGCTCCTACAATGAGCAGTTCTTC
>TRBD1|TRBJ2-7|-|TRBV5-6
CASSLASGTGVISNYEQYF
TGTGCCAGCAGCTTGGCGTCTGGGACAGGGGTTATCTCTAACTACGAGCAGTACTTC
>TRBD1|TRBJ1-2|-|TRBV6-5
CASRYRDRGIYGYTF
TGTGCCAGCAGATACCGGGACAGGGGAATCTATGGCTACACCTTC
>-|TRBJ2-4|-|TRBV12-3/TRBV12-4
CASSLWNNIQYF
TGTGCCAGCAGTTTGTGGAACAACATTCAGTACTTC
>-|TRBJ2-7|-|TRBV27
CAGRNTYEQYF
TGTGCCGGCAGAAACACCTACGAGCAGTACTTC
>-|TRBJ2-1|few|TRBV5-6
CASNPITGTTYNEQFF
TGTGCCAGCAACCCCATCACAGGGACTACCTACAATGAGCAGTTCTTC
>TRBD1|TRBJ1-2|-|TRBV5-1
CASSLGDSGYGYTF
TGCGCCAGCAGCTTAGGGGACAGCGGCTATGGCTACACCTTC